Listed here are 15 T cell receptor beta chains from one sample, sequenced in a study of cytomegalovirus exposure and HLA in healthy donors. PCR was performed using 60 Vbeta and 13 Jbeta primers. Sequenced by immunoSEQ multiplex PCR; TCRdb stores in-frame clones only, minus some. The data hold about 110,000 clones, with about 81% observed a single time. Sequenced sample: PBMCs. The receptors shown here come from a male donor in good health and CMV-seropositive.

The V call is TRBV5-1, the J call TRBJ2-7, with 9 nucleotides matching TRBD1. The CDR3 is made up of 14 amino acids. The germline gives CDR1 SGHRS, CDR2 YFSETQ. The V gene end was trimmed by 1 base and the J gene end by 3 bases; junction bases not matched to a gene: 2. CDR3 sequence: CASSLTGGDYEQYF. CDR3 nucleotide sequence: TGCGCCAGCAGCTTGACAGGGGGCGACTACGAGCAGTACTTC.

The chain uses TRBV7-9 and TRBJ2-1; a weak D match, TRBD2 (5 bases). Trimming pared 7 bases from V and 3 bases from J, leaving 10 bases between. Germline V gives CDR1 SEHNR, CDR2 FQNEAQ (reference sequence). This CDR3 region has 13 residues. CDR3: CASTPRDYNEQFF. DNA of the CDR3: TGTGCCAGCACCCCCCGGGACTACAATGAGCAGTTCTTC.

The rearrangement joins TRBV5-5 to TRBJ1-4, with D tentatively TRBD1 (5 bases). From germline, CDR1 is SGHKS and CDR2 YYEKEE (reference sequence). CDR3 length: 13 amino acids. V was trimmed by 0 bases and J by 7 bases, leaving 7 bases between them. This chain's CDR3 is CASSLAGPEKLFF. CDR3 nucleotides: TGTGCCAGCAGCTTGGCAGGGCCTGAAAAACTGTTTTTT.

CDR3 protein: CASRVPGPPDTEAFF. In DNA, the CDR3 is TGTGCCAGCAGAGTTCCGGGTCCACCGGACACTGAAGCTTTCTTT. The chain employs TRBV6-6 and TRBJ1-1; no clear D. CDR3 length equals 15 residues. Trimming shortened V by 6 bases and J by 3 bases, and 17 bases separated the two germline ends. Germline V gene data show CDR1 as MNHNY and CDR2 as SVGAGI (reference sequence).

This clone was detected once. The chain couples TRBV18 to TRBJ2-3; perhaps TRBD1 as D (6 bases). V was cut by 3 bases and J by 4 bases, with 14 bases left in between. The length of the CDR3 is 15 residues. CDR1 is KGHSH and CDR2 is LQKENI in the germline V gene. The CDR3 region has the DNA TGTGCCAGCTCACCCAGCAGGGGTAGGTCAGATACGCAGTATTTT. Amino acids: CASSPSRGRSDTQYF.

The V call is TRBV11-3, the J call TRBJ2-6, with D perhaps matching TRBD1 (5 bases). The CDR3 has 15 amino acids. The V gene's germline CDR1 is SGHNT and CDR2 YENEEA. Trimming left V 4 bases short and J 2 bases short, with 9 bases between. The CDR3 reads CASSYGRAGANVLTF. The CDR3 DNA is TGTGCCAGCAGCTACGGCAGGGCTGGGGCCAACGTCCTGACTTTC.

In its sample, this clone was seen a few times. Here the CDR3 DNA reads TGTGCCACCAGCAGAGATCCGCTCGTACTCGGGGGGGCGGGGTACGAGCAGTACTTC. This sequence encodes CATSRDPLVLGGAGYEQYF. The chain carries TRBV15 and TRBJ2-7; 8 positions match TRBD2. In germline, CDR1 is LNHNV, CDR2 YYDKDF (reference sequence). The junction had 17 bases not matched to a gene; V was cut back by 0 bases and J by 4 bases. The CDR3 has 19 amino acids.

This clone occurred a few times. The genes are TRBV7-2 and TRBJ1-6, with D unclear. Trimming removed 3 bases at V and 10 bases at J, with 13 bases between. This CDR3 has 14 amino acids. Germline V CDR1 and CDR2: SGHTA, FQGNSA. CDR3 in amino acids: CASSLLITASPLHF. The CDR3 coding sequence is TGTGCCAGCAGCTTGTTGATAACAGCCTCACCCCTCCACTTT.

V usage is TRBV6-5 and J usage is TRBJ1-2; D not certain. Looked up from germline, CDR1 is MNHEY and CDR2 is SVGAGI. The V and J ends lost 5 bases and 8 bases respectively, with 12 bases between them. The CDR3 runs to 12 residues. The chain's CDR3 is CASSLRGCGYTF. The CDR3 DNA follows: TGTGCCAGCAGTCTGCGAGGGTGCGGCTACACCTTC.

The rearrangement joins TRBV15 to TRBJ1-6; D gene unclear. The germline V gene has CDR1 LNHNV and CDR2 YYDKDF (reference sequence). Trimming left V 0 bases short and J 4 bases short, with 4 bases between. CDR3 length: 14 amino acids. Here the CDR3 DNA reads TGTGCCACCAGCAGAGACAGTTATAATTCACCCCTCCACTTT. As protein: CATSRDSYNSPLHF.

The gene calls are TRBV4-1 and TRBJ2-2; D is unclear. The CDR3 runs 14 residues. The V and J ends lost 4 bases and 7 bases respectively, with 13 bases between them. CDR1 is MGHRA, CDR2 YSYEKL, per germline. In DNA form, the CDR3 reads TGCGCCAGCAGCCTGAAAACCCAGGTCGGGGAGCTGTTTTTT. It translates to CASSLKTQVGELFF.

V is TRBV28 and J is TRBJ2-7, with a tentative D call TRBD1 (5 bases). V lost 10 bases and J lost 4, with 14 bases in between. Germline-derived CDR1 and CDR2 are MDHEN and SYDVKM. The CDR3 loop spans 12 amino acids. CDR3 residues: CATHRKGYEQYF. The CDR3 nucleotides read TGTGCCACCCACAGGAAGGGTTACGAGCAGTACTTC.

This clone was observed a handful of times. The J gene is TRBJ2-5, the V gene TRBV27, with D uncertain. The germline V and J ends were trimmed by 7 bases and 0 bases, with 9 bases remaining between them. The CDR3 extends over 13 amino acids. CDR1 is MNHEY, CDR2 SMNVEV, per germline (reference sequence). CDR3 region: CASKTPYQETQYF. CDR3 coding DNA: TGTGCCAGCAAGACACCTTACCAAGAGACCCAGTACTTC.

The V and J genes are TRBV28 and TRBJ2-5, with D unresolved. The V and J ends lost 8 bases and 5 bases respectively, with 15 bases between them. CDR1 is MDHEN, CDR2 SYDVKM, per germline. This CDR3 comprises 13 residues. CDR3 sequence reads: CASYSGLVETQYF. DNA for the CDR3: TGTGCCAGCTACTCTGGGCTGGTGGAGACCCAGTACTTC.

The chain links TRBV4-3 to TRBJ1-5; the D gene is possibly TRBD1 (6 bases). V was clipped by 3 bases and J by 4 bases, with 10 bases between them. This CDR3 has 14 residues. Per germline, CDR1 LGHNA and CDR2 YSLEER. The CDR3 spells CASSQGTQNQPQHF. CDR3 bases: TGCGCCAGCAGCCAGGGGACACAGAATCAGCCCCAGCATTTT.